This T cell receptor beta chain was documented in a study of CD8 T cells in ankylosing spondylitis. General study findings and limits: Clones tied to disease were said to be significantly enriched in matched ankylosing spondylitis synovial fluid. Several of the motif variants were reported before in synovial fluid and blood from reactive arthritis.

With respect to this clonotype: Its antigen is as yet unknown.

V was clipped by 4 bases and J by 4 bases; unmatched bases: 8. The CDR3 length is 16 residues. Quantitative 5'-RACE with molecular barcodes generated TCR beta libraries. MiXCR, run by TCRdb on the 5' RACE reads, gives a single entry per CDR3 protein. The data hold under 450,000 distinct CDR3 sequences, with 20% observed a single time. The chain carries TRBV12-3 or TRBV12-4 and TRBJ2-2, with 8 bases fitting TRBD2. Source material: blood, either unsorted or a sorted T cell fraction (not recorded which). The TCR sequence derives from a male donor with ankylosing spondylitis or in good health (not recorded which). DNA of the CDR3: TGTGCCAGCAGTTCCTCCTTACGGGGGGGCACCGGGGAGCTGTTTTTT. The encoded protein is CASSSSLRGGTGELFF.